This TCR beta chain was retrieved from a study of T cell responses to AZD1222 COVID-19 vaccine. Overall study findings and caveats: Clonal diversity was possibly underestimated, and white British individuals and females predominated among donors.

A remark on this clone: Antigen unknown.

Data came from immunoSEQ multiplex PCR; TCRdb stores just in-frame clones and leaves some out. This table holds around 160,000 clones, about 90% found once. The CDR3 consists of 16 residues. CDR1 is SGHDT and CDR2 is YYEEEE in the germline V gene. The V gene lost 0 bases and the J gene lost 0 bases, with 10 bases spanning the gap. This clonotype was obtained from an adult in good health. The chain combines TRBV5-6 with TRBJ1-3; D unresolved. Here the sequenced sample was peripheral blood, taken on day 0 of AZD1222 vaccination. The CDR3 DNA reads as TGTGCCAGCAGCTTGGCGCAGAGGAGCTCTGGAAACACCATATATTTT. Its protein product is CASSLAQRSSGNTIYF.